This T cell receptor (beta chain) was identified during a study of T cells in Graves' hyperthyroidism and ophthalmopathy. Study results and caveats: The model made its ophthalmopathy prediction, and onset followed a median approximately 6.5 months later. Separation of ophthalmopathy from stable hyperthyroidism was achieved by a 13 V-J model.

This clonotype was seen repeatedly, ten times or more. As yet, its antigen is unknown. There were TCR beta CDR3 regions amplified from RNA transcripts. TCR CDR3 regions were first amplified by RT-PCR with HTBI primers. In TCRdb, the multiplex PCR reads were re-called with MiXCR into one record per CDR3 protein. The table includes hundreds of thousands of distinct CDR3 sequences, about 15% detected once. Germline V lookup: CDR1 SNHLY, CDR2 FYNNEI. V shed 7 bases and J shed 3 bases, with 10 bases lying between them. The length of the CDR3 is 12 residues. The chain uses TRBV2 and TRBJ2-7; D remains unclear. The sequenced material came from blood. This clonotype was obtained from a young woman with Graves' hyperthyroidism that later progressed to Graves' ophthalmopathy. The CDR3 loop reads CASIYGGYEQYF. The DNA for the CDR3 is TGTGCCAGCATATACGGCGGCTACGAGCAGTACTTC.